One and the same sample provided the 4 T cell receptor beta chains below, sequenced in a study of blood T cell repertoires in COVID-19. The data were produced by immunoSEQ multiplex PCR, yet TCRdb's version contains in-frame clones alone and is incomplete. The sample lists about 260,000 clones, 85% to 90% occurring once. Sequenced input: PBMCs or T cells enriched from blood (not recorded which). The source of these receptors is a woman under 40 with acute COVID-19.

The gene calls are TRBV2 and TRBJ1-1, with D tentatively TRBD1 (5 bases). Germline assignment: CDR1 SNHLY and CDR2 FYNNEI. CDR3 length: 14 amino acids. The V and J ends lost 7 bases and 8 bases respectively, with 20 bases between them. The CDR3 loop reads CASTRRGAASEAFF. CDR3 nucleotide sequence: TGTGCCAGCACGAGAAGGGGCGCGGCCTCGGAAGCTTTCTTT.

The chain carries TRBV9 and TRBJ2-1, with 10 bases aligning to TRBD2. Germline V gene sequence: CDR1 SGDLS, CDR2 YYNGEE. With 9 bases clipped from V and 7 bases from J, the junction kept 10 bases outside the gene matches. There are 14 residues in the CDR3. CDR3: CANVASGSSNEQFF. The DNA for the CDR3 is TGTGCCAATGTAGCTAGCGGGAGTTCGAATGAGCAGTTCTTC. The whole variable domain, filled in from reference TRBV9 and TRBJ2-1, reads DSGVTQTPKHLITATGQRVTLRCSPRSGDLSVYWYQQSLDQGLQFLIQYYNGEERAKGNILERFSAQQFPDLHSELNLSSLELGDSALYFCANVASGSSNEQFFGPGTRLTVL.

The J gene is TRBJ2-7, the V gene TRBV19; 9 bases match TRBD2. Looked up from germline, CDR1 is LNHDA and CDR2 is SQIVND (reference sequence). This CDR3 has 15 amino acids. Trimming took 9 bases from V and 2 from J; bases not matched to a gene: 11. The CDR3 is CASSPQTSGTYEQYF. The CDR3 coding sequence is TGTGCCAGCAGCCCCCAGACTAGCGGCACCTACGAGCAGTACTTC.

Written as DNA, the CDR3 is TGTGCCAGCAGTCCCCTTGGGGGGGCTCATAGCAATCAGCCCCAGCATTTT. The encoded protein is CASSPLGGAHSNQPQHF. V and J are TRBV28 and TRBJ1-5; possibly TRBD1 for D (6 bases). This CDR3 has 17 amino acids. The ends were cut back, 5 bases at V and 0 bases at J, with 17 bases in the middle. The germline gives CDR1 MDHEN, CDR2 SYDVKM.